This T cell receptor beta chain is from a study of T cells after yellow fever vaccination (dated by TCRdb to between 2019 and 2020). Regarding the research as a whole: The SMART-Seq v4 Ultra Low Input RNA kit was used to prepare libraries from fractions with low cell numbers. Bulk PBMC replicates and cell subsets were isolated from blood drawn at multiple timepoints before and after both primary and secondary immunization. Two healthy male donors made up the cohort, one aged 18 to 29 years and the other aged 30 to 39 years. Bulk TCR alpha and beta repertoires were sequenced longitudinally to track T-cell clones before and after primary and booster YFV17D yellow fever vaccination.

The treatment or condition label on this specimen signifies: live attenuated yellow fever vaccine strain. At every blood-draw timepoint, two biological replicates of bulk PBMCs were collected. PBMCs were isolated from peripheral blood using a standard Ficoll-Paque protocol. TriZol was used to extract RNA from bulk PBMCs, from CD4 and CD8 fractions, and from dextramer-positive and dextramer-negative fractions. As for this clonotype: Its binding antigen is unknown. No base-level quality is on record; no much larger clone is a single base apart.

The CDR3 contains 13 residues, cysteine and phenylalanine counted. The read is trimmed to its CDR3 DNA, 39 bases read in frame from base 1. CDR1 and CDR2 were assigned from the germline V gene (reference sequence) as GTSNPN and SVGIG. Relative to germline, V is 1 base shorter and J is 6 bases shorter, with 10 bases between their ends. This sample was sequenced with an Illumina NovaSeq 6000. TCR cDNA was made using 5'RACE template switching, a step that added a universal primer site and unique molecular identifiers. Priming for cDNA synthesis came from both the TCR alpha and TCR beta constant segments. Library amplification used two PCR steps, and the second PCR step added sample barcodes and sequencing adapters. Sequencing of the libraries was done on either Illumina HiSeq 2500 (2x100 bp) or NovaSeq (2x150 bp). The authors processed their data as follows. MIGEC was used to demultiplex reads and collapse the reads into UMI consensus sequences, and MiXCR was used for V(D)J alignment. Clonotypes responding to the vaccine were identified with edgeR on replicate PBMC samples, with the criteria of FDR below 0.01 and a log2 fold change above 5 up to day 15. Each bulk clonotype was labeled CD4 or CD8 based on which sequenced repertoire, CD4 or CD8, contained the clonotype at higher abundance. TCRdb reprocessing: public reads trimmed at Q25 with fastp, clones called with MiXCR, in-frame beta chains kept. Every distinct CDR3 protein forms one entry, paired with its most common genes and DNA. The authors' filters were not applied to this entry. The sample includes around 310,000 distinct CDR3 sequences, with approximately 3.9% observed a single time. The ten most abundant clones make up about a quarter of the sample.

Results and caveats for the whole study, not just this receptor: Compared with the primary T-cell response, the secondary T-cell response was faster but weaker, reaching its peak on day 5 rather than on day 15. A small fraction of clonotypes showed up in both the CD4 and CD8 compartments, probably as a result of convergent recombination. Computational filtering was needed because FACS-sorted repertoires could contain abundant contaminating clonotypes from the bulk population. Because the study included only a couple of donors, the extent to which the findings can be generalized is limited. After the booster, most of the clones that had expanded following primary vaccination were detected again (just under 97% of CD4 and around 90% of CD8), which suggests that memory was broadly maintained.

The specimen was PBMCs, collected on the day of the yellow fever booster vaccination. Rearrangement joined TRBV30 to TRBJ2-1; TRBD2 might be the D gene, on 5 matching bases. The receptor was derived from a man younger than 35 who received the YFV17D yellow fever vaccine. The bases read TGTGCCTGGAGTGCGGGGTACGGCAATGAGCAGTTCTTC. Translation gives CAWSAGYGNEQFF.